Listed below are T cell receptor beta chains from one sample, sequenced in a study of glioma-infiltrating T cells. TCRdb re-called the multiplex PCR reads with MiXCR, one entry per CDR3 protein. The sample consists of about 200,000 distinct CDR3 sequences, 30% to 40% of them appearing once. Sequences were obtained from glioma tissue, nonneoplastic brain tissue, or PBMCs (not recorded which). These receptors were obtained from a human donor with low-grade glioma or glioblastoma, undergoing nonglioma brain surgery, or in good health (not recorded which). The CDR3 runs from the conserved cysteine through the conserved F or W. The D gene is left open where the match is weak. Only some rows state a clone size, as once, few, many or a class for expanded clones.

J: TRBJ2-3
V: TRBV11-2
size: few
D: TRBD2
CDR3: CASSLVASGRTDTQYF
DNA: TGTGCCAGCAGCTTAGTGGCTAGCGGGCGAACAGATACGCAGTATTTT

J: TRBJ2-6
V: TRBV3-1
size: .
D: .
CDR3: CASSRGTGANVLTF
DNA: TGTGCCAGCAGCCGAGGAACTGGGGCCAACGTCCTGACTTTC

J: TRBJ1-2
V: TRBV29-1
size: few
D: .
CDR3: CSVKRDGGNYGYTF
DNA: TGCAGCGTCAAAAGGGACGGTGGTAACTATGGCTACACCTTC

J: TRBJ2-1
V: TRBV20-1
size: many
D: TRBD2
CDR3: CSASSGSNEQFF
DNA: TGCAGTGCTTCTAGCGGGAGCAATGAGCAGTTCTTC

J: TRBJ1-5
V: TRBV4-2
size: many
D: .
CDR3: CASSQFRDSNQPQHF
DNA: TGTGCCAGCAGCCAATTCAGGGACAGCAATCAGCCCCAGCATTTT

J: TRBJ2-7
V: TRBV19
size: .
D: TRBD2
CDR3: CASTQLAGVGEQYF
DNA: TGTGCCAGTACCCAACTAGCGGGAGTCGGGGAGCAGTACTTC

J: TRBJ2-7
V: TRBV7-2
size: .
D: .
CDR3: CASSLTGSYSYEQYF
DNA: TGTGCCAGCAGCTTAACCGGCAGTTACTCCTACGAGCAGTACTTC

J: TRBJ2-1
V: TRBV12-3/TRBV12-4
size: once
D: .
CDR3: CASTLDNSEKFF
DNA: TGTGCCAGCACCCTAGATAACTCGGAGAAGTTCTTC

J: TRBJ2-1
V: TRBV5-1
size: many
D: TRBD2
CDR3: CASSPPGLAGKEQFF
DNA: TGCGCCAGCAGCCCACCGGGACTAGCGGGTAAAGAGCAGTTCTTC

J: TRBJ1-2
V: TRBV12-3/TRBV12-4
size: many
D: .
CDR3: CASKKERYGYTF
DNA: TGTGCCAGCAAGAAAGAGCGGTATGGCTACACCTTC

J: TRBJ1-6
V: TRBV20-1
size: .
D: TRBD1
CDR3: CSPRGPNNSPLHF
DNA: TGCAGTCCTAGGGGGCCGAATAATTCACCCCTCCACTTT

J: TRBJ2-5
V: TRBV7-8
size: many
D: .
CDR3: CASSFFTGTETQYF
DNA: TGTGCCAGCAGCTTCTTTACAGGGACAGAGACCCAGTACTTC

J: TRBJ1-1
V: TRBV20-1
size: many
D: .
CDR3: CSARLPRGVNTEAFF
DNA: TGCAGTGCTAGACTCCCACGAGGGGTGAACACTGAAGCTTTCTTT

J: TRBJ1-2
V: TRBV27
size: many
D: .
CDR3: CASSLSAWGYGYTF
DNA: TGTGCCAGCAGTTTATCAGCTTGGGGCTATGGCTACACCTTC

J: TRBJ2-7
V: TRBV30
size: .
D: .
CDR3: CAWSVQHNEQYF
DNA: TGTGCCTGGAGTGTACAGCACAACGAGCAGTACTTC

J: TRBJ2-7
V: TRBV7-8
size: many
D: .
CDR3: CASSLRDDPSYEQYF
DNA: TGTGCCAGCAGCCTACGTGATGACCCTTCGTACGAGCAGTACTTC

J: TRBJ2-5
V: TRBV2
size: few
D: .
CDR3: CASSERPQGKQTQYF
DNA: TGTGCCAGCAGTGAACGGCCACAGGGCAAGCAGACCCAGTACTTC

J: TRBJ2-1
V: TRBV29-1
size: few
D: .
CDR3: CSVEVSNVGNEQFF
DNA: TGCAGCGTTGAAGTCAGTAATGTCGGCAATGAGCAGTTCTTC

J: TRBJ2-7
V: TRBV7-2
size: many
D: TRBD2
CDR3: CASSPTGLAGNEQYF
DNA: TGTGCCAGCAGCCCCACGGGACTAGCGGGTAACGAGCAGTACTTC

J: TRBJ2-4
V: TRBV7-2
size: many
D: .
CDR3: CASSPTGPQNIQYF
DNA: TGTGCCAGCAGCCCAACAGGGCCCCAAAACATTCAGTACTTC

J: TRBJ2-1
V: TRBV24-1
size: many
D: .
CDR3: CATSDSTPPGSSYNEQFF
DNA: TGTGCCACCAGTGACTCCACCCCTCCCGGGAGCTCCTACAATGAGCAGTTCTTC

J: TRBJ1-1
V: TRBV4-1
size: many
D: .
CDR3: CASSQVALGTEAFF
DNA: TGCGCCAGCAGCCAAGTCGCATTGGGCACTGAAGCTTTCTTT

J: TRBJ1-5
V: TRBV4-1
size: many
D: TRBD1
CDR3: CASSQAPYRGPQPQHF
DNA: TGCGCCAGCAGCCAAGCCCCGTACAGGGGCCCTCAGCCCCAGCATTTT

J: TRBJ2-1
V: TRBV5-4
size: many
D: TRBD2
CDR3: CASSFGGTSGRGEQFF
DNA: TGTGCCAGCAGCTTCGGGGGGACTAGCGGGAGAGGTGAGCAGTTCTTC